Below are 23 T cell receptor beta chains sequenced from a single sample in a study of T cells in women clearing cervical HPV infection. Here immunoSEQ multiplex PCR was the method, and the copy in TCRdb shows in-frame clones only, minus some. This listing includes about 39,000 clones. Sequenced input: blood buffy coat. The receptors originated from a woman aged 18 to 75 with a cervical HPV16 infection that either progressed to CIN3+ or cleared (not recorded which).

Note on this clone: The read stops 3 residues short of the end of the CDR3; the missing end is completed from the germline J gene. The rearrangement joins TRBV19 to TRBJ2-2, with TRBD2 identical over 15 bases. CDR1 and CDR2 from the germline V gene are LNHDA and SQIVND (reference sequence). CDR3 length equals 18 residues. Trimming took 5 bases from V and 0 from J; bases not matched to a gene: 4. The CDR3 bases that were read are TGTGCCAGTAGTGGGACTAGCGGGGGGCCTTCGAACACCGGGGAG. This translates into CASSGTSGGPSNTGE. The full-length CDR3 reads as CASSGTSGGPSNTGELFF.

Of note for this clone: Sequencing ends 3 residues short of the CDR3 end; the germline J gene provides the rest. This rearrangement joins TRBV6-2 or TRBV6-3 to TRBJ2-3; 9 bases are shared with TRBD2. V lost 5 bases to trimming and J lost 0 bases; unmatched junction nucleotides: 3. CDR3 length: 15 residues. Germline CDR1 MNHEY, CDR2 SVGEGT. CDR3 DNA (partial): TGTGCCAGCAGTCCTAGCGGGGCGAGCACAGATACG. Protein: CASSPSGASTDT. The full CDR3 reads CASSPSGASTDTQYF.

Turning to this clone: The sequenced fragment ends 3 residues before the CDR3 boundary, so the rest is inferred from the germline J gene. This chain connects TRBV7-3 to TRBJ2-6, with a tentative D call TRBD2 (6 bases). The CDR3 length is 18 residues. Trimming removed 2 bases from V and 2 bases from J, with 16 bases in between. The germline V gene encodes CDR1 SGHTA and CDR2 FQGTGA. CDR3 amino acids: CASSLHSGVTPGANVLTF. Partial CDR3 DNA: TGTGCCAGCAGCTTACATAGCGGCGTGACCCCTGGGGCCAACGTC.

Remarks on this clone: The read stops 3 residues short of the end of the CDR3; the missing end is completed from the germline J gene. The chain uses TRBV7-9 and TRBJ2-7, with TRBD1 matching over 7 bases. After removal of 4 bases from V and 0 bases from J, the junction contained 3 bases not matched to a gene. The CDR3 covers 14 residues. CDR1 and CDR2 from the germline V gene are SEHNR and FQNEAQ (reference sequence). The CDR3 spells CASSSGQDSYEQYF. The CDR3 DNA, read in part, is TGTGCCAGCAGCTCCGGACAGGACTCCTACGAG. Full variable domain (missing parts from reference TRBV7-9 and TRBJ2-7): DTGVSQNPRHKITKRGQNVTFRCDPISEHNRLYWYRQTLGQGPEFLTYFQNEAQLEKSRLLSDRFSAERPKGSFSTLEIQRTEQGDSAMYLCASSSGQDSYEQYFGPGTRLTVT.

On this clone: The read halts 3 residues ahead of the CDR3 end, with the missing end drawn from the germline J gene. The chain has TRBV6-4 and TRBJ2-2; TRBD1 matches 8 bases. Germline CDR1 MRHNA, CDR2 SNTAGT. This CDR3 comprises 15 residues. After removal of 3 bases from V and 3 bases from J, the junction contained 3 bases not matched to a gene. Here the CDR3 reads CASSEQGGHTGELFF. CDR3 DNA (partial): TGTGCCAGCAGTGAACAGGGGGGTCACACCGGGGAG.

The CDR3 spells CAFDSGDTDTQYF. The sequenced CDR3 bases are TGTGCCTTTGATAGCGGGGACACAGATACG. The chain uses TRBV30 and TRBJ2-3; 8 nucleotides match TRBD2. The sequenced fragment ends 3 residues before the CDR3 boundary, so the rest is inferred from the germline J gene. V was pared by 7 bases and J by 2 bases, with 5 bases of the junction left unmatched. CDR1 and CDR2 from the germline V gene are GTSNPN and SVGIG (reference sequence). This CDR3 contains 13 residues.

As for this clone: Read coverage stops 3 residues before the CDR3 terminus; the germline J gene supplies the remainder. The chain links TRBV5-1 to TRBJ2-7, with D maybe TRBD1 (6 bases). Trimming pared 4 bases from V and 6 bases from J, leaving 17 bases between. The CDR3 is 14 residues long. Per the germline V gene, CDR1 is SGHRS and CDR2 is YFSETQ. The CDR3 region is CASSPADPGAEQYF. The sequenced part of the CDR3 DNA is TGCGCCAGCAGCCCCGCAGACCCAGGGGCCGAG.

With regard to this clone: The read ends 3 residues early relative to the CDR3; the germline J gene fills the gap. This chain links TRBV2 with TRBJ1-4, with TRBD1 matching 11 bases. This CDR3 is 16 amino acids long. J was trimmed by 3 bases and V by 6 bases; bases with no gene match: 6. Germline V gene data show CDR1 as SNHLY and CDR2 as FYNNEI. CDR3 in amino acids: CASRRTGQGANEKLFF. Partial CDR3 DNA: TGTGCCAGCAGGAGAACGGGACAGGGGGCTAATGAAAAA.

With regard to this clone: The read stops 3 residues short of the end of the CDR3; the missing end is completed from the germline J gene. The V and J genes are TRBV6-1 and TRBJ1-1, with D perhaps matching TRBD1 (5 bases). The CDR3 extends over 13 amino acids. Trimming left V 4 bases short and J 2 bases short, with 8 bases between. Germline CDR1 reads MNHNS; CDR2 reads SASEGT. Incomplete CDR3 DNA: TGTGCCAGCAGTGCCACAGGCAACACTGAA. It encodes CASSATGNTE. In full, the CDR3 is CASSATGNTEAFF.

Comments on this clone: From the germline J gene comes the end of the CDR3, since the read stops 3 residues before it. The chain employs TRBV20-1 and TRBJ1-1; 11 bases are shared with TRBD1. The CDR3 loop spans 16 amino acids. Germline V gene data show CDR1 as DFQATT and CDR2 as SNEGSKA (reference sequence). The junction had 9 bases not matched to a gene; V was cut back by 3 bases and J by 3 bases. CDR3 in amino acids: CSARGQGDSMDTEAFF. CDR3 bases read: TGCAGTGCTAGGGGACAGGGGGATTCGATGGACACTGAA.

CDR3 DNA (partial): TGTGCCAGTACAGACTATAGCAATCAGCCC. Protein sequence: CASTDYSNQP. The full CDR3 sequence reads CASTDYSNQPQHF. This sequence joins TRBV19 and TRBJ1-5; no clear D gene. The read ends 3 residues shy of where the CDR3 ends; the end is completed using the germline J gene. Trimming took off 7 bases at V and 0 bases at J, with 7 bases between the two ends. The CDR3 is 13 residues long. In germline, CDR1 is LNHDA, CDR2 SQIVND (reference sequence).

For this clone: The CDR3 is cut off 3 residues early in the read; its end comes from the germline J gene. The V gene is TRBV7-3, the J gene TRBJ2-1; a possible D gene is TRBD2 (5 bases). Germline lookup yields CDR1 SGHTA and CDR2 FQGTGA. The CDR3 contains 16 residues. The V end lost 5 bases, the J end lost 6 bases, and 20 bases lay between the germline ends. The CDR3 DNA, read in part, is TGTGCCAGCAGCACAAGGGCCCCGGGGTTCGTCAATGAG. Translation gives CASSTRAPGFVNE. The complete CDR3 protein is CASSTRAPGFVNEQFF.

Worth noting for this clone: The read terminates 3 residues ahead of where the CDR3 ends, so the germline J gene completes it. This rearrangement joins TRBV20-1 to TRBJ2-1; 9 positions agree with TRBD2. The CDR3 runs 16 residues. J was trimmed by 5 bases and V by 0 bases; bases with no gene match: 8. Germline V gene lookup returns CDR1 DFQATT and CDR2 SNEGSKA (reference sequence). The CDR3 loop is CSARDPASGAHNEQFF. The covered CDR3 bases are TGCAGTGCTAGAGATCCGGCTAGCGGGGCCCACAATGAG.

For this clone: The read gets to within 3 residues of the CDR3 end, and the germline J gene fills in the rest. V gene TRBV10-3 combines with J gene TRBJ1-1; a weak D match, TRBD1 (6 bases). CDR1 ENHRY and CDR2 SYGVKD come from the germline V gene. Trimming removed 4 bases at V and 1 base at J, with 7 bases between. This CDR3 comprises 13 residues. The chain's CDR3 is CAISAQGNTEAFF. The sequenced part of the CDR3 DNA is TGTGCCATCAGTGCACAGGGGAACACTGAA.

About this clone itself: The read is 3 residues too short to cover the CDR3 end, so that end is filled in from the germline J gene. The chain recombines TRBV7-6 with TRBJ2-1, with TRBD2 matching 9 bases. This CDR3 is built from 15 residues. Trimming cost V 4 bases and J 3 bases; bases outside gene matches: 4. In germline, CDR1 is SGHVS, CDR2 FNYEAQ. Partial CDR3 DNA: TGTGCCAGCAGCTCGAGCGGGGGGCTCTACAATGAG. Translated, it gives CASSSSGGLYNE. The complete CDR3 sequence is CASSSSGGLYNEQFF.

As concerns this clone: The CDR3 is cut off 3 residues early in the read; its end comes from the germline J gene. V usage is TRBV14 and J usage is TRBJ2-7, with 8 bases matching TRBD1. There are 17 residues in the CDR3. The ends lost 2 bases at V and 2 bases at J; junction bases unmatched: 11. Germline V gene data show CDR1 as SGHDN and CDR2 as FVKESK. CDR3 amino acids: CASSQTYTGGNPYEQYF. CDR3 DNA (partial): TGTGCCAGCAGCCAAACATACACAGGGGGAAATCCCTACGAG. Filled out from reference TRBV14 and TRBJ2-7, the complete variable domain reads EAGVTQFPSHSVIEKGQTVTLRCDPISGHDNLYWYRRVMGKEIKFLLHFVKESKQDESGMPNNRFLAERTGGTYSTLKVQPAELEDSGVYFCASSQTYTGGNPYEQYFGPGTRLTVT.

As for this clone: The observed sequence ends 3 residues before the CDR3 terminus, with the missing tail filled in from the germline J gene. The chain combines TRBV19 with TRBJ1-4, with 7 bases aligning to TRBD1. V lost 2 bases to trimming and J lost 5 bases; unmatched junction nucleotides: 5. The germline gives CDR1 LNHDA, CDR2 SQIVND (reference sequence). The CDR3 spans 15 residues. The CDR3 reads CASSIQGVRNEKLFF. Incomplete CDR3 DNA: TGTGCCAGTAGTATACAGGGGGTCAGGAATGAAAAA.

Note on this clone: Sequencing ends 3 residues short of the CDR3 end; the germline J gene provides the rest. The chain recombines TRBV12-3 or TRBV12-4 with TRBJ2-2, with D unclear. The CDR3 has 14 residues. The V end lost 2 bases, the J end lost 8 bases, and 12 bases lay between the germline ends. The CDR3 is CASSLKHAGGELFF. The sequenced CDR3 bases are TGTGCCAGCAGTTTAAAGCACGCCGGTGGGGAG.

As to this clone: The read ends 3 residues early relative to the CDR3; the germline J gene fills the gap. The rearrangement uses TRBV6-1 and TRBJ1-5; the D gene is possibly TRBD1 (5 bases). The V end lost 8 bases, the J end lost 4 bases, and 12 bases lay between the germline ends. The CDR3 has 13 residues. CDR1 is MNHNS, CDR2 SASEGT, per germline. The part of the CDR3 DNA that was read is TGTGCCAGCGGTGGGGGGGGGAATCAGCCC. Protein sequence: CASGGGGNQP. The full CDR3 protein reads CASGGGGNQPQHF.

About this clone: The read finishes 3 residues shy of the CDR3 end, and the germline J gene is used to complete it. The chain has TRBV19 and TRBJ2-1; 8 bases match TRBD2. CDR1 is LNHDA, CDR2 SQIVND, per germline (reference sequence). CDR3 length equals 16 residues. V was clipped by 6 bases and J by 2 bases; unmatched bases: 9. CDR3 DNA, as far as it was read: TGTGCCAGTAGGATGGAACGGGGGGGAACCTACAATGAG. It translates to CASRMERGGTYNE. The full-length CDR3 reads as CASRMERGGTYNEQFF. Complete variable domain (other parts from reference TRBV19 and TRBJ2-1): DGGITQSPKYLFRKEGQNVTLSCEQNLNHDAMYWYRQDPGQGLRLIYYSQIVNDFQKGDIAEGYSVSREKKESFPLTVTSAQKNPTAFYLCASRMERGGTYNEQFFGPGTRLTVL.

Partial CDR3 DNA: TGCAGTGCTAGCCTCCGACTAGCGGGGGACACAGATACG. Residues: CSASLRLAGDTDT. The CDR3 as a whole reads CSASLRLAGDTDTQYF. This chain uses TRBV20-1 with TRBJ2-3; TRBD2 matches at 12 bases. The read halts 3 residues ahead of the CDR3 end, with the missing end drawn from the germline J gene. The V gene's germline CDR1 is DFQATT and CDR2 SNEGSKA (reference sequence). Unmatched junction bases numbered 6, after V lost 3 bases and J lost 2 bases. CDR3 length: 16 amino acids.

In the case of this clone: The read gets to within 3 residues of the CDR3 end, and the germline J gene fills in the rest. J is TRBJ2-2 and V is TRBV5-4, with D possibly being TRBD2 (5 bases). Per germline, CDR1 SGHNT and CDR2 YYREEE (reference sequence). The V end lost 0 bases, the J end lost 1 base, and 10 bases lay between the germline ends. The CDR3 is 16 amino acids. CDR3: CASSLELAGNTGELFF. The sequenced part of the CDR3 DNA is TGTGCCAGCAGCTTGGAGCTAGCTGGGAACACCGGGGAG.

Worth noting for this clone: The read is 3 residues too short to cover the CDR3 end, so that end is filled in from the germline J gene. The chain is built from TRBV11-3 and TRBJ1-2; D may be TRBD1 (6 bases). This CDR3 contains 14 residues. Germline values: CDR1 SGHNT, CDR2 YENEEA. The CDR3 DNA, read in part, is TGTGCCAGCAGCTTACCGCGACAGGAAGGGAGC. Residues: CASSLPRQEGS. The complete CDR3 protein is CASSLPRQEGSYTF.